Shown below are 4 T cell receptor beta chains from a single sample sequenced in a study of control samples from healthy donors and cancer patients. Only in-frame clones appear in the TCRdb table, and some are missing; sequencing was by immunoSEQ multiplex PCR. The sample has around 27,000 clones, roughly 85% seen once; the top ten hold 6.5% to 8.5%. The sequencing input was PBMCs. These receptor sequences come from a woman in her fifties or sixties with head and neck cancer.

This clone was picked up a small number of times. The chain joins TRBV7-9 to TRBJ2-7; 10 nucleotides agree with TRBD1. The CDR3 consists of 15 residues. Trimming cost V 1 base and J 7 bases; bases outside gene matches: 7. CDR1 is SEHNR and CDR2 is FQNEAQ in the germline V gene (reference sequence). CDR3 coding DNA: TGTGCCAGCAGCTTAGTCGGGACAGGGGAGCCTGAGCAGTACTTC. It translates to CASSLVGTGEPEQYF.

This chain links TRBV6-2 or TRBV6-3 with TRBJ2-5; TRBD2 agrees at 9 bases. The V gene end was trimmed by 0 bases and the J gene end by 5 bases; junction bases not matched to a gene: 7. The CDR3 sequence is 16 residues long. Looked up from germline, CDR1 is MNHEY and CDR2 is SVGEGT. CDR3 region: CASSYSEAGGQETQYF. In nucleotides, the CDR3 is TGTGCCAGCAGTTACTCGGAGGCGGGAGGGCAGGAGACCCAGTACTTC.

The V and J genes are TRBV11-2 and TRBJ2-7; D perhaps matches TRBD2 (5 bases). This CDR3 has 14 amino acids. V dropped 4 bases and J dropped 1 base, with 11 bases sitting between them. Germline V gene lookup returns CDR1 SGHAT and CDR2 FQNNGV. The CDR3 DNA sequence: TGTGCCAGCAGCTCCAGCGGCGCATCCTACGAGCAGTACTTC. Translated: CASSSSGASYEQYF.

Only a few counts were recorded for this clone. CDR3 in DNA: TGTGCCAGCAGTCCCCAGGGGGGCGGGGAGCTGTTTTTT. It translates to CASSPQGGGELFF. The chain combines TRBV6-5 with TRBJ2-2; D is perhaps TRBD1 (7 bases). Germline loops: CDR1 MNHEY, CDR2 SVGAGI. The V end was cut by 5 bases, the J end by 7 bases, with 11 bases between. The CDR3 covers 13 residues.